These 20 T cell receptor beta chains originate from one sample sequenced in a study of technical replicates of blood from a few donors (TCRdb year 2017). Library creation used the immunoSEQ multiplex PCR assay. TCRdb mirrors the immuneACCESS table, restricted to in-frame sequences. Some clones are absent from its copies; in checked studies, under half trace to an unresolved V gene, and the reason for the others is unknown. This sample gives approximately 97,000 clones in total; about 96% of them show up just once. The ten biggest clones cover under 0.45% of the sample. Sequenced: T cells isolated from PBMCs. The receptor source for this set is a human donor in good health.

The rearrangement uses TRBV6-6 and TRBJ1-4, with D tentatively TRBD1 (6 bases). The V and J ends lost 7 bases and 7 bases respectively, with 13 bases between them. This CDR3 is 13 amino acids long. Germline CDR1 and CDR2: MNHNY and SVGAGI (reference sequence). CDR3 region: CASTTRGFEKLFF. The CDR3 DNA is TGTGCCAGCACCACCAGGGGATTTGAAAAACTGTTTTTT.

The gene calls are TRBV19 and TRBJ2-1, with 15 positions matching TRBD2. The germline gives CDR1 LNHDA, CDR2 SQIVND (reference sequence). V shed 7 bases, J shed 8 bases, and the junction held 9 bases outside the gene matches. CDR3 size: 16 residues. The CDR3 nucleotides read TGTGCCAGTACCGCAAGAGGGACTAGCGGGAGGTATGAGCAGTTCTTC. This sequence encodes CASTARGTSGRYEQFF.

The chain combines TRBV5-4 with TRBJ2-1; no definite D call. Germline loops: CDR1 SGHNT, CDR2 YYREEE (reference sequence). This CDR3 region has 13 residues. The ends were cut back, 4 bases at V and 4 bases at J, with 9 bases in the middle. CDR3 sequence: CASSHPDYNEQFF. For the CDR3, the DNA is TGTGCCAGCAGCCACCCAGATTACAATGAGCAGTTCTTC. The full variable domain, completed using reference TRBV5-4 and TRBJ2-1, is ETGVTQSPTHLIKTRGQQVTLRCSSQSGHNTVSWYQQALGQGPQFIFQYYREEENGRGNFPPRFSGLQFPNYSSELNVNALELDDSALYLCASSHPDYNEQFFGPGTRLTVL.

This chain links TRBV5-4 with TRBJ1-1; a possible D gene is TRBD1 (5 bases). Deletions cut 1 base from V and 5 bases from J, with 9 bases between. Germline V CDR1 and CDR2: SGHNT, YYREEE (reference sequence). The CDR3 loop spans 13 amino acids. As DNA, the CDR3 is TGTGCCAGCAGCTTGTGGGCAGGGACTGAAGCTTTCTTT. Translated, it gives CASSLWAGTEAFF. Complete variable domain (other parts from reference TRBV5-4 and TRBJ1-1): ETGVTQSPTHLIKTRGQQVTLRCSSQSGHNTVSWYQQALGQGPQFIFQYYREEENGRGNFPPRFSGLQFPNYSSELNVNALELDDSALYLCASSLWAGTEAFFGQGTRLTVV.

The rearrangement uses TRBV18 and TRBJ1-3, with 12 bases fitting TRBD1. This CDR3 contains 17 residues. J was trimmed by 4 bases and V by 6 bases; bases with no gene match: 10. Germline CDR1 KGHSH, CDR2 LQKENI. Here the CDR3 DNA reads TGTGCCAGCTCGCCTGCGGGACAGGGGGCTTCGGGAAACACCATATATTTT. This sequence encodes CASSPAGQGASGNTIYF.

The chain couples TRBV29-1 to TRBJ1-5, with a weak D call TRBD1 (5 bases). The germline V and J ends were trimmed by 4 bases and 5 bases, with 9 bases remaining between them. Per the germline V gene, CDR1 is SQVTM and CDR2 is ANQGSEA. The CDR3 runs to 12 residues. The CDR3 reads CSVGQPDQPQHF. CDR3 in DNA: TGCAGCGTTGGACAGCCTGATCAGCCCCAGCATTTT.

This clone was seen once. The gene calls are TRBV6-1 and TRBJ2-7; 16 nucleotides match TRBD2. The trim removed 3 bases at V and 9 bases at J, leaving 2 bases unmatched. The germline gives CDR1 MNHNS, CDR2 SASEGT. This CDR3 is 14 amino acids long. Here the CDR3 reads CASSDGTSGRAQYF. The CDR3 coding sequence is TGTGCCAGCAGTGACGGGACTAGCGGGAGGGCGCAGTACTTC.

Notes on this clone: Distinct nucleotide sequences in the sample also encode this CDR3. This sequence joins TRBV7-3 and TRBJ2-1; no clear D gene. CDR1 is SGHTA and CDR2 is FQGTGA in the germline V gene. The CDR3 is 13 amino acids. V was pared by 5 bases and J by 4 bases, with 9 bases between. The CDR3 loop reads CASSQTLYNEQFF. The CDR3 DNA reads TGTGCCAGCAGCCAAACTCTTTACAATGAGCAGTTCTTC.

In this sample, this clone turned up once. V usage is TRBV6-1 and J usage is TRBJ1-5, with no clear D. This CDR3 has 14 amino acids. Germline lookup yields CDR1 MNHNS and CDR2 SASEGT. Trimming pared 7 bases from V and 4 bases from J, leaving 14 bases between. The CDR3 loop is CASTTGLMNQPQHF. The CDR3 DNA follows: TGTGCCAGCACTACGGGTCTAATGAATCAGCCCCAGCATTTT.

The chain employs TRBV7-9 and TRBJ2-5; 7 bases are a match to TRBD1. The V gene end was trimmed by 5 bases and the J gene end by 0 bases; junction bases not matched to a gene: 9. In germline, CDR1 is SEHNR, CDR2 FQNEAQ (reference sequence). This CDR3 is 16 amino acids long. DNA of the CDR3: TGTGCCAGCAGCCACCGGGACAGAGGGGACCAAGAGACCCAGTACTTC. It yields the protein CASSHRDRGDQETQYF.

J is TRBJ1-2 and V is TRBV18, with TRBD1 matching 8 bases. V dropped 2 bases and J dropped 4; count of bases not matched to a gene: 9. Germline V gives CDR1 KGHSH, CDR2 LQKENI. CDR3 length: 16 residues. The CDR3 DNA follows: TGTGCCAGCTCACCAAAAGGACAGGGAGGGGGCTATGGCTACACCTTC. Its translation is CASSPKGQGGGYGYTF.

In DNA form, the CDR3 reads TGTGCCAGCAGCCGGGACAGGGAGTACGAGCAGTACTTC. It yields the protein CASSRDREYEQYF. This chain uses TRBV7-6 with TRBJ2-7; 9 bases are a match to TRBD1. There are 13 residues in the CDR3. Losses at the gene ends were 5 bases for V and 4 bases for J; bases not matched to a gene: 3. The V gene's germline CDR1 is SGHVS and CDR2 FNYEAQ.

The chain recombines TRBV4-1 with TRBJ2-2, with D tentatively TRBD2 (5 bases). CDR1 and CDR2 (germline): MGHRA, YSYEKL. V dropped 3 bases and J dropped 5 bases, with 10 bases sitting between them. This CDR3 comprises 14 residues. The CDR3 loop reads CASSQRVWTGELFF. CDR3 nucleotides: TGCGCCAGCAGCCAGAGGGTCTGGACCGGGGAGCTGTTTTTT.

V gene TRBV27 combines with J gene TRBJ2-1; the match to TRBD2 covers 11 bases. V was clipped by 0 bases and J by 6 bases; unmatched bases: 1. This CDR3 comprises 15 residues. Germline-derived CDR1 and CDR2 are MNHEY and SMNVEV (reference sequence). This CDR3 reads CASSLSLAGVNEQFF. Written as DNA, the CDR3 is TGTGCCAGCAGTTTATCACTAGCGGGAGTCAATGAGCAGTTCTTC.

J is TRBJ2-7 and V is TRBV5-6; a weak D match, TRBD1 (6 bases). With 0 bases removed from V and 2 bases from J, the gap between germline ends came to 6 bases. CDR1 and CDR2 (germline): SGHDT, YYEEEE. The CDR3 covers 13 residues. The DNA of the CDR3 is TGTGCCAGCAGCTTGGGGGGGCCCTACGAGCAGTACTTC. Amino acids: CASSLGGPYEQYF.

The V and J genes are TRBV2 and TRBJ2-7; 8 nucleotides agree with TRBD1. With 7 bases clipped from V and 6 bases from J, the junction kept 2 bases outside the gene matches. The CDR3 totals 11 residues. Germline V gene sequence: CDR1 SNHLY, CDR2 FYNNEI. For the CDR3, the DNA is TGTGCCAGCACCAGGGGGCGCGAGCAGTACTTC. Translating gives CASTRGREQYF.

CDR3 amino acids: CSGLRVLDTQYF. Written as DNA, the CDR3 is TGCAGCGGACTCAGGGTGTTGGATACGCAGTATTTT. The chain combines TRBV29-1 with TRBJ2-3; a weak D match, TRBD1 (5 bases). The germline V and J ends were trimmed by 7 bases and 6 bases, with 14 bases remaining between them. This CDR3 has 12 residues. Germline loops: CDR1 SQVTM, CDR2 ANQGSEA.

The rearrangement joins TRBV25-1 to TRBJ2-3; D may be TRBD2 (5 bases). V was trimmed by 5 bases and J by 8 bases, leaving 17 bases between them. CDR1 and CDR2 from the germline V gene are MGHDK and SYGVNS. The CDR3 covers 14 residues. The CDR3 DNA reads TGTGCCAGCAGTCCTCCGAGAGGGATGGGTACGCAGTATTTT. Residues: CASSPPRGMGTQYF.

J is TRBJ2-7 and V is TRBV2; 7 bases are shared with TRBD1. V lost 8 bases, J lost 7 bases, and 8 bases stayed unmatched. Germline V gene lookup returns CDR1 SNHLY and CDR2 FYNNEI. The CDR3 is 12 residues long. The CDR3 sequence is CASLITGVEQYF. CDR3 DNA: TGTGCCAGCCTTATCACAGGGGTAGAGCAGTACTTC. Filled out from reference TRBV2 and TRBJ2-7, the complete variable domain reads EPEVTQTPSHQVTQMGQEVILRCVPISNHLYFYWYRQILGQKVEFLVSFYNNEISEKSEIFDDQFSVERPDGSNFTLKIRSTKLEDSAMYFCASLITGVEQYFGPGTRLTVT.

A remark on this clone: One end of the junction fails to match germline, which may point to a read error. This CDR3 reads CASSFPGLLLNAEAFF. The CDR3 coding sequence is TGTGCCAGCAGCTTCCCGGGGTTGCTTCTGAACGCTGAAGCTTTCTTT. The chain has TRBV7-8 and TRBJ1-1; the D is unclear. Germline CDR1 reads SGHVS; CDR2 reads FQNEAQ. This CDR3 is 16 amino acids long.